The entry below gives a single T cell receptor beta chain sequence along with its context. Its antigen is not known. This record comes from a study of T-cell memory formation after mild COVID-19. Per the germline V gene, CDR1 is SEHNR and CDR2 is FQNEAQ (reference sequence). This CDR3 has 15 residues. V was cut by 0 bases and J by 3 bases, with 11 bases left in between. TCRdb reprocessed the 5' RACE reads with MiXCR, giving one entry per CDR3 protein. The sample lists 450,000 or so distinct CDR3 sequences; around 19% were seen once. The study's findings and limits: A subset of responding clones appeared in pre-infection memory, suggesting cross-reactive memory joined. Clones shrinking between day 15 and 85 showed a balanced CD4/CD8 split, and those that grew later tilted toward CD4+. Among CD4+ contracting clones, most were CM and EM, and CD8+ ones EMRA. Nothing showed for sure that second-wave clones peaking on day 37 were SARS-CoV-2 specific.

The genes are TRBV7-9 and TRBJ2-5; tentatively, D is TRBD1 or TRBD2 (5 bases each). The sequenced sample consisted of PBMCs or a T cell subset sorted from them (not recorded which). This receptor was taken from an adult woman who had mild COVID-19 (a few samples of this study predate the infection). Cell type and time point are not known. The chain's CDR3 is CASSLAPGGEETQYF. In DNA form, the CDR3 reads TGTGCCAGCAGCTTAGCTCCTGGGGGAGAAGAGACCCAGTACTTC.